This passage covers 2 T cell receptor beta chains from one sample sequenced in a study of technical replicates of blood from a few donors. Assay: immunoSEQ multiplex PCR; the TCRdb copy retains only in-frame clones and omits some. Of about 44,000 clones in the sample, roughly 96% were seen once. The specimen sequenced was T cells isolated from PBMCs. These receptors were obtained from a human donor in good health.

The rearrangement links TRBV5-1 to TRBJ1-3; possible D gene TRBD1, 5 bases. The V gene's germline CDR1 is SGHRS and CDR2 YFSETQ. The V and J ends lost 3 bases and 0 bases respectively, with 7 bases between them. This CDR3 is built from 14 residues. The CDR3 protein is CASSSGSSGNTIYF. The DNA of the CDR3 is TGCGCCAGCAGCTCAGGGTCCTCTGGAAACACCATATATTTT.

CDR3 in amino acids: CASSLDSYNEKLFF. In nucleotides, the CDR3 is TGCGCCAGCAGCTTGGACAGCTATAATGAAAAACTGTTTTTT. The chain has TRBV5-1 and TRBJ1-4; no clear D. Germline CDR1 reads SGHRS; CDR2 reads YFSETQ. V gave up 0 bases and J gave up 4 bases, with 7 bases separating them. This CDR3 region has 14 residues.